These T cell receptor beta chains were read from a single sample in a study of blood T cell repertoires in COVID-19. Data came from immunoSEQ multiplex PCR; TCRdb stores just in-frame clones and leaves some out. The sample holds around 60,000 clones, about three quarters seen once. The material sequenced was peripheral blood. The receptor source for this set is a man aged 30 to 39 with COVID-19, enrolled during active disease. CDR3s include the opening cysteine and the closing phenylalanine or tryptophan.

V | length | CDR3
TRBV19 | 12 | CASRVIGQPQHF
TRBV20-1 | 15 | CSASSLFEGAYEQYF
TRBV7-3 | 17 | CASSPNGGGQGNNEQFF
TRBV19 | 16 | CASSPGLVGGYEKLFF
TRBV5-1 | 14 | CASSLATGFYEQYF
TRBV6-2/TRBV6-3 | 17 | CASSYSIGFLQGSEAFF
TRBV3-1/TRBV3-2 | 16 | CASSQGLAGFTGELFF
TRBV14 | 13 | CASSRQGGTEAFF
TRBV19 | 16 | CASSISGGTGHQPQHF
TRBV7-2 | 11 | CASSPAYEQYF
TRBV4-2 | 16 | CASSQPTGGLNTEAFF
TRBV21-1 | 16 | CASSNGDRDRPYEQYF
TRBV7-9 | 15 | CASSGGAARAYGYTF
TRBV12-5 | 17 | CASGLVIGTGLYNEQFF
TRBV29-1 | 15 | CSVEVGGRSYNEQFF
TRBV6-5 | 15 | CASSYSLAGGDEQFF
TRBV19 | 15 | CASSTTGTGANVLTF
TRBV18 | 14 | CASSPPDSNTEAFF
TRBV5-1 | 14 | CASSMTGTTDTQYF
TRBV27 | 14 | CASRLQGPTGELFF
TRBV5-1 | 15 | CASSLSGTVDSPLHF
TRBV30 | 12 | CAWSVREGLRLF
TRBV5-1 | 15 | CASSRRDRNENEQYF
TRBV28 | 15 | CASTPGGSGANVLTF
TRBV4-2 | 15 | CASSRGTTRNGELFF
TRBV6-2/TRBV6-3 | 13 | CASSLQTNQPQHF
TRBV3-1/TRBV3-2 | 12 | CASSQVNNEQFF
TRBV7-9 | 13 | CASISPLYNEQFF
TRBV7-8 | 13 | CASEQGGGETQYF
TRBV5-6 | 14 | CASSLIGDGTEAFF
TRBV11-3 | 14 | CASSFGGGTGELFF
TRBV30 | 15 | CAWRAGTPGGTEAFF
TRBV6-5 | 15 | CASSSQTLPGDGYTF
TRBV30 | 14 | CAWSVGGTNEKLFF
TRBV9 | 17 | CASSSGLAGTSTDTQYF
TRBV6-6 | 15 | CASRYPTGGQETQYF
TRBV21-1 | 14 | CASLSGTDTDTQYF
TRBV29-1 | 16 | CSVERRGAALYNEQFF
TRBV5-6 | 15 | CASSLVPSGVDEQFF
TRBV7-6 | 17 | CASSLVSRAGARNEQFF
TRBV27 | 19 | CASSPGRQGRFATNEKLFF